These 25 T cell receptor beta chains came from one sample sequenced in a study of cytomegalovirus exposure and HLA in healthy donors. Use of 60 Vbeta and 13 Jbeta primers characterized the PCR. Assay used: immunoSEQ multiplex PCR; TCRdb lists only in-frame clones, some missing. The sample has about 130,000 clones; approximately 80% are singletons. The sample taken for sequencing was PBMCs. The receptor source for this set is a male donor in good health and CMV-seropositive.

The chain couples TRBV7-6 to TRBJ2-6; tentative D call: TRBD1 (5 bases). V gave up 4 bases and J gave up 0 bases, with 16 bases separating them. The V gene's germline CDR1 is SGHVS and CDR2 FNYEAQ. This CDR3 has 18 amino acids. The DNA of the CDR3 is TGTGCCAGCAGCTCCCAAGGGGATTGGGACTCTGGGGCCAACGTCCTGACTTTC. Protein: CASSSQGDWDSGANVLTF.

The rearrangement uses TRBV5-1 and TRBJ2-3, with 11 positions matching TRBD2. The germline V gene encodes CDR1 SGHRS and CDR2 YFSETQ. The CDR3 is 17 amino acids. Trimming at V came to 4 bases and at J to 4 bases, leaving 11 bases not matched to a gene. CDR3 DNA sequence: TGCGCCAGCAGCCCCACCACACTAGCGGGAGCGCCAGATACGCAGTATTTT. Amino acid sequence: CASSPTTLAGAPDTQYF.

The chain links TRBV19 to TRBJ2-1; 13 bases fit TRBD2. CDR3 length: 15 residues. Germline V CDR1 and CDR2: LNHDA, SQIVND (reference sequence). The trim removed 5 bases at V and 6 bases at J, leaving 4 bases unmatched. Here the CDR3 DNA reads TGTGCCAGTAGTCCTGGGACTAGCGGGATCAATGAGCAGTTCTTC. Amino acid sequence: CASSPGTSGINEQFF.

The chain combines TRBV28 with TRBJ2-7, with 7 bases matching TRBD2. Germline V CDR1 and CDR2: MDHEN, SYDVKM. The CDR3 runs 15 residues. V trimming: 3 bases; J trimming: 3 bases; junction bases outside the gene matches: 8. This chain's CDR3 is CASSFPGTTIYEQYF. As DNA, the CDR3 is TGTGCCAGCAGTTTCCCCGGGACTACTATCTACGAGCAGTACTTC. The full variable domain, with the rest looked up from reference TRBV28 and TRBJ2-7, is DVKVTQSSRYLVKRTGEKVFLECVQDMDHENMFWYRQDPGLGLRLIYFSYDVKMKEKGDIPEGYSVSREKKERFSLILESASTNQTSMYLCASSFPGTTIYEQYFGPGTRLTVT.

This chain joins TRBV5-6 and TRBJ1-2, with D maybe TRBD1 (5 bases). The V gene's germline CDR1 is SGHDT and CDR2 YYEEEE. The V and J ends lost 7 bases and 5 bases respectively, with 15 bases between them. The CDR3 has 13 amino acids. DNA for the CDR3: TGTGCCAGCGCTACGGGACTCGATTATGGCTACACCTTC. Residues: CASATGLDYGYTF.

The chain recombines TRBV10-3 with TRBJ2-5; 7 bases map to TRBD2. Germline values: CDR1 ENHRY, CDR2 SYGVKD. CDR3 length: 14 residues. V dropped 4 bases and J dropped 5; count of bases not matched to a gene: 7. The DNA of the CDR3 is TGTGCCATCAGTGGGGGGAGGGCAGGCGAGACCCAGTACTTC. It encodes CAISGGRAGETQYF.

The V gene is TRBV5-1, the J gene TRBJ2-2, with D possibly TRBD2 on 6 matching bases. Trimming took off 2 bases at V and 3 bases at J, with 14 bases between the two ends. Germline CDR1 and CDR2: SGHRS and YFSETQ. The CDR3 spans 16 residues. CDR3 protein: CASSFGSGTHTGELFF. CDR3 DNA sequence: TGCGCCAGCAGCTTCGGTAGCGGTACACACACCGGGGAGCTGTTTTTT.

This rearrangement joins TRBV11-2 to TRBJ1-1; unclear D gene. This CDR3 comprises 15 residues. Per the germline V gene, CDR1 is SGHAT and CDR2 is FQNNGV. V lost 1 base to trimming and J lost 4 bases, with 13 bases between them. Written as DNA, the CDR3 is TGTGCCAGCAGCTTAGTGCCAGGTCGCATCACTGAAGCTTTCTTT. It yields the protein CASSLVPGRITEAFF.

The chain joins TRBV9 to TRBJ2-1; 14 nucleotides agree with TRBD2. The CDR3 spans 17 residues. With 3 bases clipped from V and 9 bases from J, the junction kept 11 bases outside the gene matches. Germline CDR1 SGDLS, CDR2 YYNGEE. The DNA of the CDR3 is TGTGCCAGCAGCGGAGGACCGGGACTAGCGGGAGACAGTGAGCAGTTCTTC. As protein: CASSGGPGLAGDSEQFF.

This chain uses TRBV5-5 with TRBJ2-7; unclear D gene. Germline assignment: CDR1 SGHKS and CDR2 YYEKEE (reference sequence). CDR3 length: 14 residues. Deletions cut 4 bases from V and 6 bases from J, with 17 bases between. CDR3 DNA sequence: TGTGCCAGCAGCCTCCTATTTATAAGTGGCGAGCAGTACTTC. This sequence encodes CASSLLFISGEQYF.

This CDR3 reads CASRELRAAGGGYEQYF. As DNA, the CDR3 is TGTGCCAGCAGAGAGCTAAGGGCGGCGGGAGGGGGGTACGAGCAGTACTTC. The chain carries TRBV28 and TRBJ2-7, with 9 bases matching TRBD2. Looked up from germline, CDR1 is MDHEN and CDR2 is SYDVKM. The length of the CDR3 is 17 residues. V trimming: 6 bases; J trimming: 4 bases; junction bases outside the gene matches: 16.

This clone was counted a few times. The chain combines TRBV30 with TRBJ1-4; weak D call: TRBD1 (6 bases). Germline CDR1 is GTSNPN and CDR2 is SVGIG (reference sequence). CDR3 length equals 12 residues. The V and J ends lost 8 bases and 5 bases respectively, with 12 bases between them. CDR3 protein: CAGTGQNEKLFF. CDR3 sequence (DNA): TGTGCCGGAACAGGGCAGAATGAAAAACTGTTTTTT.

The chain carries TRBV29-1 and TRBJ2-7; the match to TRBD2 covers 9 bases. Germline V CDR1 and CDR2: SQVTM, ANQGSEA. The CDR3 runs 15 residues. With 3 bases clipped from V and 6 bases from J, the junction kept 12 bases outside the gene matches. In DNA form, the CDR3 reads TGCAGCGTTGAGGCATTAGCGGGAGTGATGAGCGAGCAGTACTTC. Its translation: CSVEALAGVMSEQYF.

This chain connects TRBV15 to TRBJ1-2; TRBD1 aligns across 12 bases. Germline V CDR1 and CDR2: LNHNV, YYDKDF (reference sequence). Trimming removed 0 bases from V and 4 bases from J; junction bases left unmatched: 6. The length of the CDR3 is 17 residues. CDR3 in amino acids: CATSRESGTGGVYGYTF. The CDR3, as DNA: TGTGCCACCAGCAGAGAATCCGGGACAGGGGGCGTCTATGGCTACACCTTC.

The V and J genes are TRBV28 and TRBJ1-1, with 9 bases aligning to TRBD1. The CDR3 covers 15 residues. Germline V gene data show CDR1 as MDHEN and CDR2 as SYDVKM. V lost 3 bases, J lost 5 bases, and 7 bases stayed unmatched. This chain's CDR3 is CASSLGQGAWTEAFF. CDR3 nucleotide sequence: TGTGCCAGCAGTTTGGGACAGGGAGCTTGGACTGAAGCTTTCTTT. Full variable domain (remainder filled in from reference TRBV28 and TRBJ1-1): DVKVTQSSRYLVKRTGEKVFLECVQDMDHENMFWYRQDPGLGLRLIYFSYDVKMKEKGDIPEGYSVSREKKERFSLILESASTNQTSMYLCASSLGQGAWTEAFFGQGTRLTVV.

The chain links TRBV6-1 to TRBJ1-2, with a tentative D call TRBD1 (5 bases). CDR3 length: 15 residues. V was shortened by 2 bases and J by 0 bases, with 10 bases between the two germline ends. CDR1 is MNHNS, CDR2 SASEGT, per germline. The CDR3 loop is CASSERAGSNYGYTF. DNA for the CDR3: TGTGCCAGCAGTGAACGGGCAGGGTCTAACTATGGCTACACCTTC.

The chain carries TRBV30 and TRBJ1-2, with 8 bases identical to TRBD1. Germline V gives CDR1 GTSNPN, CDR2 SVGIG (reference sequence). The CDR3 consists of 14 residues. Germline trimming cut 4 bases from V and 3 bases from J; bases unmatched to any gene: 7. The DNA for the CDR3 is TGTGCCTGGACTGCAGGGGGCGCGTACTATGGCTACACCTTC. It yields the protein CAWTAGGAYYGYTF.

This clone was picked up a small number of times. The rearrangement joins TRBV27 to TRBJ2-7, with TRBD1 matching 9 bases. Germline V gene data show CDR1 as MNHEY and CDR2 as SMNVEV (reference sequence). V shed 7 bases and J 7 bases; nucleotides not matched to a gene: 14. This CDR3 is 15 amino acids long. The CDR3 loop reads CASTETGTGSGEQYF. The CDR3 DNA reads as TGTGCCAGCACCGAGACCGGGACAGGGAGTGGTGAGCAGTACTTC.

The chain is built from TRBV10-3 and TRBJ2-5, with D possibly being TRBD1 (6 bases). The J call may be in error: the DNA end matches TRBJ2-7 better. Germline lookup yields CDR1 ENHRY and CDR2 SYGVKD. The CDR3 has 13 residues. This CDR3 reads CAIRGAGSYEQYF. The CDR3 DNA sequence: TGTGCCATCAGGGGGGCGGGTTCCTACGAGCAGTACTTC.

The rearrangement uses TRBV7-9 and TRBJ1-1, with unresolved D. Germline loops: CDR1 SEHNR, CDR2 FQNEAQ (reference sequence). Trimming took off 10 bases at V and 3 bases at J, with 24 bases between the two ends. This CDR3 contains 16 residues. CDR3 amino acids: CATTRLKGRSDTEAFF. The CDR3 DNA sequence: TGTGCCACCACGAGACTTAAAGGGAGAAGTGACACTGAAGCTTTCTTT.

Details on this clone: Other DNA sequences from this sample encode an identical CDR3 as well. The chain has TRBV29-1 and TRBJ1-2; 11 bases align to TRBD1. Germline lookup yields CDR1 SQVTM and CDR2 ANQGSEA. The CDR3 covers 15 residues. The J segment lost 8 bases and the V segment lost 5 bases, leaving 13 bases of the junction unmatched. The CDR3 spells CSVLRGQGVLSGYTF. In DNA form, the CDR3 reads TGCAGCGTTCTAAGGGGACAGGGGGTATTGAGCGGCTACACCTTC.

The chain carries TRBV7-8 and TRBJ1-2; the D gene is possibly TRBD1 (5 bases). Germline V lookup: CDR1 SGHVS, CDR2 FQNEAQ. The CDR3 covers 14 residues. The V gene lost 1 base and the J gene lost 6 bases, with 12 bases spanning the gap. CDR3 loop: CASSLGLWGDGYTF. In DNA form, the CDR3 reads TGTGCCAGCAGCTTAGGTCTATGGGGGGATGGCTACACCTTC.

Concerning this clone itself: One junction end disagrees with the germline gene, perhaps due to a read error. The chain couples TRBV5-1 to TRBJ2-6, with a possible D match to TRBD1 (6 bases). Per germline, CDR1 SGHRS and CDR2 YFSETQ. This CDR3 has 15 residues. DNA for the CDR3: TGCGCCAGCAGTCGACAGGACTCTGGGGCCAACGGCCTGACTTTC. Its translation is CASSRQDSGANGLTF. The entire variable domain, with the rest obtained from reference TRBV5-1 and TRBJ2-6, is as follows: KAGVTQTPRYLIKTRGQQVTLSCSPISGHRSVSWYQQTPGQGLQFLFEYFSETQRNKGNFPGRFSGRQFSNSRSEMNVSTLELGDSALYLCASSRQDSGANGLTFGAGSRLTVL.

The chain employs TRBV15 and TRBJ2-2, with D perhaps matching TRBD1 (6 bases). V lost 1 base, J lost 3 bases, and 6 bases lay in between. This CDR3 comprises 14 residues. CDR1 LNHNV and CDR2 YYDKDF come from the germline V gene (reference sequence). The DNA of the CDR3 is TGTGCCACCAGCAGAGCAGGGGACACCGGGGAGCTGTTTTTT. Translation: CATSRAGDTGELFF.

The chain links TRBV5-1 to TRBJ1-1; 7 bases are a match to TRBD1. The ends lost 3 bases at V and 0 bases at J; junction bases unmatched: 11. Germline V lookup: CDR1 SGHRS, CDR2 YFSETQ. The CDR3 has 17 amino acids. CDR3 loop: CASSSSGTQGLNTEAFF. As DNA, the CDR3 is TGCGCCAGCAGCTCCTCCGGAACACAGGGGCTGAACACTGAAGCTTTCTTT.